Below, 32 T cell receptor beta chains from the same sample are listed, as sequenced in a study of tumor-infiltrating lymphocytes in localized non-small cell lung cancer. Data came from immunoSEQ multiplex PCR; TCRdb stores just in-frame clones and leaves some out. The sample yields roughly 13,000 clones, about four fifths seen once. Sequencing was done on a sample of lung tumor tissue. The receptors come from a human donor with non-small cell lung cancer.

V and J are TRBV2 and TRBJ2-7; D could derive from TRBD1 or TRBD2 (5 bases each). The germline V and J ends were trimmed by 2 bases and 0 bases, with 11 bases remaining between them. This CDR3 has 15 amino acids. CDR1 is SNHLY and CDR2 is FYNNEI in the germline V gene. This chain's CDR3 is CASSESGLSSYEQYF. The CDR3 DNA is TGTGCCAGCAGTGAATCGGGGCTCAGCTCCTACGAGCAGTACTTC.

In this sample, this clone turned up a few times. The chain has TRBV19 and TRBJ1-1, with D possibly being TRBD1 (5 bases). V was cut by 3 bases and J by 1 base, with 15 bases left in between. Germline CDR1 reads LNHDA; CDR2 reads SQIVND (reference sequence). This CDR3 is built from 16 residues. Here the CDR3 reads CASSIAPSTGNTEAFF. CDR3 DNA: TGTGCCAGTAGTATCGCCCCCTCTACAGGGAACACTGAAGCTTTCTTT.

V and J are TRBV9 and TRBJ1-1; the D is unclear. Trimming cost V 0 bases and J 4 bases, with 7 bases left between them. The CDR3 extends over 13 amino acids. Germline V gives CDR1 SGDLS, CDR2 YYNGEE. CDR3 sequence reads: CASSVARATEAFF. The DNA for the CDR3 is TGTGCCAGCAGCGTAGCAAGGGCCACTGAAGCTTTCTTT.

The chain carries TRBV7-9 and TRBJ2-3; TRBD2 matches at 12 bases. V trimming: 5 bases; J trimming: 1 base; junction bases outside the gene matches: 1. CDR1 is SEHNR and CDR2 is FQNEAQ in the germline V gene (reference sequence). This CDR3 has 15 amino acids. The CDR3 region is CASSRTSGGTDTQYF. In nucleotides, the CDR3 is TGTGCCAGCAGCAGGACTAGCGGGGGCACAGATACGCAGTATTTT.

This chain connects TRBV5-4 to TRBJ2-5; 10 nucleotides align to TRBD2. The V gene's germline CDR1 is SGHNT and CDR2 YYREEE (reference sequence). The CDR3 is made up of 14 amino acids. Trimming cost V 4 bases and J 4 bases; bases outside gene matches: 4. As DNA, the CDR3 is TGTGCCAGCAGCACACCTAGCGGGAGAGAGACCCAGTACTTC. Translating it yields CASSTPSGRETQYF. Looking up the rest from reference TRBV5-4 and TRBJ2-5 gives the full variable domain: ETGVTQSPTHLIKTRGQQVTLRCSSQSGHNTVSWYQQALGQGPQFIFQYYREEENGRGNFPPRFSGLQFPNYSSELNVNALELDDSALYLCASSTPSGRETQYFGPGTRLLVL.

The CDR3 DNA reads TGTGCCAGCAGTTCACCGGGACTAGCTTACAATGAGCAGTTCTTC. It yields the protein CASSSPGLAYNEQFF. The rearrangement links TRBV27 to TRBJ2-1, with TRBD2 matching over 9 bases. Trimming cost V 4 bases and J 4 bases; bases outside gene matches: 5. CDR3 length equals 15 residues. Germline CDR1 is MNHEY and CDR2 is SMNVEV (reference sequence).

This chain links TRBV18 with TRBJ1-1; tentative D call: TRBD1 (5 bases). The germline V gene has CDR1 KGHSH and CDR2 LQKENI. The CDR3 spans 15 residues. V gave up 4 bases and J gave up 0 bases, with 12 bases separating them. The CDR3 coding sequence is TGTGCCAGCTCACGCAGGGCCGCAATGAACACTGAAGCTTTCTTT. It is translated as CASSRRAAMNTEAFF. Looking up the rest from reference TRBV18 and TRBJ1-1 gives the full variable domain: NAGVMQNPRHLVRRRGQEARLRCSPMKGHSHVYWYRQLPEEGLKFMVYLQKENIIDESGMPKERFSAEFPKEGPSILRIQQVVRGDSAAYFCASSRRAAMNTEAFFGQGTRLTVV.

CDR3 region: CASSEGTYGYTF. The DNA for the CDR3 is TGTGCCAGCAGTGAGGGAACCTATGGCTACACCTTC. The J gene is TRBJ1-2, the V gene TRBV6-5; no reliable D call. The CDR3 runs to 12 residues. CDR1 is MNHEY, CDR2 SVGAGI, per germline. Trimming shortened V by 5 bases and J by 4 bases, and 8 bases separated the two germline ends.

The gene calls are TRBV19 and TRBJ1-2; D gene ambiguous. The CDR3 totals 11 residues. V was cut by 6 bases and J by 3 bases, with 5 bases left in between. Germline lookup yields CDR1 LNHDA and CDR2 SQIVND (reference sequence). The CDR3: CASRRDYGYTF. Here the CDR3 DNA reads TGTGCCAGTAGGAGGGACTATGGCTACACCTTC.

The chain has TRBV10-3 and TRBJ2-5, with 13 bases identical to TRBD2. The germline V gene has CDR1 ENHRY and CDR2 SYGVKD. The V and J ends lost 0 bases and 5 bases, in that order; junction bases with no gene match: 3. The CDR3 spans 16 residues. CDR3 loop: CAISESGTSGMETQYF. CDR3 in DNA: TGTGCCATCAGTGAGTCGGGGACTAGCGGGATGGAGACCCAGTACTTC.

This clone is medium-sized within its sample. The CDR3 reads CASSPRTDSPLHF. DNA for the CDR3: TGTGCCAGTAGCCCCAGGACAGACTCACCCCTCCACTTT. The chain links TRBV19 to TRBJ1-6; possibly TRBD1 for D (6 bases). CDR3 length equals 13 residues. The germline V gene has CDR1 LNHDA and CDR2 SQIVND (reference sequence). The V gene lost 6 bases and the J gene lost 10 bases, with 13 bases spanning the gap.

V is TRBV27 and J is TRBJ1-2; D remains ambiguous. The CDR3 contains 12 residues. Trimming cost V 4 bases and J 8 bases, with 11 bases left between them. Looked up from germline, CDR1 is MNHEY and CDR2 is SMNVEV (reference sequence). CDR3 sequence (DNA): TGTGCCAGCAGTTCCTACGTCGGAGGCTACACCTTC. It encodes CASSSYVGGYTF.

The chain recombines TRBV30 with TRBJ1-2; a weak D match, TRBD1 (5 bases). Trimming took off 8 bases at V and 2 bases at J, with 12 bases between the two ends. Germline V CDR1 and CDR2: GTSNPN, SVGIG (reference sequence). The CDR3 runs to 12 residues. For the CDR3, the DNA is TGTGCCGGCTCGAGGGGAAACTATGGCTACACCTTC. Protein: CAGSRGNYGYTF.

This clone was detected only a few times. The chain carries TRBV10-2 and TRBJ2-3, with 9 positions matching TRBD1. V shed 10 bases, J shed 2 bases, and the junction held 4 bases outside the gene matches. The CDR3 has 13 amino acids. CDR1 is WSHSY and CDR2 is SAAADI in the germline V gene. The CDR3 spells CATWDRDTDTQYF. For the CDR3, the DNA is TGCGCCACCTGGGACAGGGACACAGATACGCAGTATTTT.

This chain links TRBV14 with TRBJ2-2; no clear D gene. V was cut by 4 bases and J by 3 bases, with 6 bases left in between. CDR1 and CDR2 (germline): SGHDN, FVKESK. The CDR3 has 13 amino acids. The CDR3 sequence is CASSLLHTGELFF. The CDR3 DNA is TGTGCCAGCAGCCTTCTACACACCGGGGAGCTGTTTTTT.

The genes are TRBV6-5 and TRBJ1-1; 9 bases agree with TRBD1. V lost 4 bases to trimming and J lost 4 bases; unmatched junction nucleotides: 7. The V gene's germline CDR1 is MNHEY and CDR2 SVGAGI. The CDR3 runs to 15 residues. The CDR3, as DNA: TGTGCCAGCAGTTCTCCGGGACAGGGTTCCACTGAAGCTTTCTTT. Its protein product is CASSSPGQGSTEAFF.

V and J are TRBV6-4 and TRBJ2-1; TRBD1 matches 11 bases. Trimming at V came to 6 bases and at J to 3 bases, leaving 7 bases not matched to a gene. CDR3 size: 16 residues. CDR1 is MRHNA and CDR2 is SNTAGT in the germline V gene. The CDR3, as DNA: TGTGCCAGCAGCCGAGAAGGGACAGGGGGCTACAATGAGCAGTTCTTC. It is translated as CASSREGTGGYNEQFF.

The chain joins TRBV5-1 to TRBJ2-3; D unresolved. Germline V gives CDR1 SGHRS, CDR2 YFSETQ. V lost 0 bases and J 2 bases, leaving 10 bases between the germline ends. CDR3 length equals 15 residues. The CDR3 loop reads CASSLVVDDTDTQYF. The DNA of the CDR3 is TGCGCCAGCAGCTTGGTAGTAGACGACACAGATACGCAGTATTTT. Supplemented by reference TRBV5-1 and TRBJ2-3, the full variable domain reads KAGVTQTPRYLIKTRGQQVTLSCSPISGHRSVSWYQQTPGQGLQFLFEYFSETQRNKGNFPGRFSGRQFSNSRSEMNVSTLELGDSALYLCASSLVVDDTDTQYFGPGTRLTVL.

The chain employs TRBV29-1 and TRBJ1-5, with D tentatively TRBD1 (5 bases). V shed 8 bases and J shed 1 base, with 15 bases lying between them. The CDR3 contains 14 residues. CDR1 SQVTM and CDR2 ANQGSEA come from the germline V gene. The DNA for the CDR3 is TGCAGCCTGAGGCAGGACACGAGCAATCAGCCCCAGCATTTT. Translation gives CSLRQDTSNQPQHF.

The chain's CDR3 is CAWRDRGGNTIYF. The CDR3 coding sequence is TGTGCCTGGAGAGACAGGGGAGGAAACACCATATATTTT. V and J are TRBV30 and TRBJ1-3; TRBD1 matches at 8 bases. Germline-derived CDR1 and CDR2 are GTSNPN and SVGIG (reference sequence). The CDR3 extends over 13 amino acids. After removal of 3 bases from V and 4 bases from J, the junction contained 2 bases not matched to a gene.

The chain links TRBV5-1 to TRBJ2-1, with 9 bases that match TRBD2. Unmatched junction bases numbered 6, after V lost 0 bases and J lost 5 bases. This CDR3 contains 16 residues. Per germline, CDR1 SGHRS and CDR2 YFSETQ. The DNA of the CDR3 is TGCGCCAGCAGCTTGGTCCTAGCGGGGATAAACAATGAGCAGTTCTTC. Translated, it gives CASSLVLAGINNEQFF.

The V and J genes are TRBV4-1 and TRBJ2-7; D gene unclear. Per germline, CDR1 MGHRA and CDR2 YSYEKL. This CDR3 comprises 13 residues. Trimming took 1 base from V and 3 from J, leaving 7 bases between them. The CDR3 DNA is TGCGCCAGCAGCCAAGGACTTTTCTACGAGCAGTACTTC. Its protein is CASSQGLFYEQYF.

For the CDR3, the DNA is TGTGCCAGCAGCGTAAGTGGATGGAACGAGCAGTACTTC. Amino acids: CASSVSGWNEQYF. V gene TRBV9 combines with J gene TRBJ2-7, with D unresolved. The CDR3 is made up of 13 amino acids. Germline V gene sequence: CDR1 SGDLS, CDR2 YYNGEE. Deletions cut 1 base from V and 5 bases from J, with 10 bases between.

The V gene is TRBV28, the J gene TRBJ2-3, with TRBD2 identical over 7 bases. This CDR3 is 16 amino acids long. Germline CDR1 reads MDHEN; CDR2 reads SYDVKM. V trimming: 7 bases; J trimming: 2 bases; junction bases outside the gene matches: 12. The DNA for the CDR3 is TGTGCCAGCACCCCCTCCACGGGGACTACCACAGATACGCAGTATTTT. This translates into CASTPSTGTTTDTQYF. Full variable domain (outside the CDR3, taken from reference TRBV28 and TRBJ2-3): DVKVTQSSRYLVKRTGEKVFLECVQDMDHENMFWYRQDPGLGLRLIYFSYDVKMKEKGDIPEGYSVSREKKERFSLILESASTNQTSMYLCASTPSTGTTTDTQYFGPGTRLTVL.

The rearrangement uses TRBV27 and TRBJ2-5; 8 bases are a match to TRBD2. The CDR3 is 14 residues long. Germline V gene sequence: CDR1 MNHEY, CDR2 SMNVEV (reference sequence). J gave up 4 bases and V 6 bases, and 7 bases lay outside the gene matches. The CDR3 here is CASRRLAGGETQYF. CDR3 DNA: TGTGCCAGCAGGCGCCTCGCGGGGGGAGAGACCCAGTACTTC.

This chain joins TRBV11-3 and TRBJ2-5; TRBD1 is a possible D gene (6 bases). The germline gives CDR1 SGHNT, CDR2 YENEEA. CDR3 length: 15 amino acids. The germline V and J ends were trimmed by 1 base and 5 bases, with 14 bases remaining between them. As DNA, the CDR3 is TGTGCCAGCAGCTTAGGAGATACAGGGACGGAGACCCAGTACTTC. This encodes CASSLGDTGTETQYF.

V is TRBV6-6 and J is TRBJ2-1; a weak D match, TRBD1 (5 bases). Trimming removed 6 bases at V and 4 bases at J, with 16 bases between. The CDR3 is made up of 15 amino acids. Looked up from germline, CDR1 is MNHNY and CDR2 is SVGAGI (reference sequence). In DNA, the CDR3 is TGTGCCAGCAGCCCCGCCTCAGGGATATACAATGAGCAGTTCTTC. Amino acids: CASSPASGIYNEQFF.

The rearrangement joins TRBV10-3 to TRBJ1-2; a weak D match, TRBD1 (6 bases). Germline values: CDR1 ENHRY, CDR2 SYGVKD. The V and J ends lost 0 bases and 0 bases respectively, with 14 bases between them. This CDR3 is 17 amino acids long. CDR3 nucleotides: TGTGCCATCAGTGAGTCCTGGGACACGAGTTCTAACTATGGCTACACCTTC. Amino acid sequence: CAISESWDTSSNYGYTF.

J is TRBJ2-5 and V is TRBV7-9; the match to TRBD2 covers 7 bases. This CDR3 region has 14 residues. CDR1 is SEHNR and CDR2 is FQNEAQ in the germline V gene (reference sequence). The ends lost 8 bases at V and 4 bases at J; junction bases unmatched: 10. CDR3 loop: CASSGSGRGETQYF. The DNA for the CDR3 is TGTGCCAGCTCCGGATCTGGGAGGGGAGAGACCCAGTACTTC.

CDR3 sequence: CASSFGSTITGELFF. The CDR3 DNA is TGCGCCAGCAGCTTTGGTAGCACTATCACCGGGGAGCTGTTTTTT. The chain recombines TRBV5-1 with TRBJ2-2; D call uncertain. The CDR3 contains 15 residues. Germline values: CDR1 SGHRS, CDR2 YFSETQ. V lost 2 bases and J lost 4, with 12 bases in between.

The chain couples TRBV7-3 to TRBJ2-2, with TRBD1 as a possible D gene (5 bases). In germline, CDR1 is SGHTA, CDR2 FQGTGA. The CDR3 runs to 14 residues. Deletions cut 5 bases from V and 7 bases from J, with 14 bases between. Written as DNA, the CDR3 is TGTGCCAGCAGCCCCAGATCAGGGATCGGGGAGCTGTTTTTT. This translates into CASSPRSGIGELFF.

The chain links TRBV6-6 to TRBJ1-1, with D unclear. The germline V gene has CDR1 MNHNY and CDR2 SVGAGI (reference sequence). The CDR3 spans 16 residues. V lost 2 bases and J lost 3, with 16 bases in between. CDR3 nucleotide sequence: TGTGCCAGCAGTTACGGGTTCAGGAGAACCCACACTGAAGCTTTCTTT. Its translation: CASSYGFRRTHTEAFF.